The 30 T cell receptor beta chains in this list originate from one sample, sequenced in a study of T cells after posttransplantation cyclophosphamide. TCRdb's table, derived via immunoSEQ multiplex PCR, lists solely in-frame clones and lacks some. The table has fewer than 20,000 clones, about 95% seen once; the top ten hold 0.27%. Cells defined as naive were viable CD3+CD4+ or CD3+CD8+ and CCR7+CD45RA+CD45RO-CD95-CD27+CD28+. The sequenced sample consisted of naive CD4+ T cells sorted from blood. These receptors all come from a woman in her 50s in good health and a related stem cell transplant donor.

V is TRBV7-8 and J is TRBJ1-5; D ambiguous. This CDR3 region has 14 residues. Germline assignment: CDR1 SGHVS and CDR2 FQNEAQ. The V and J ends lost 5 bases and 4 bases respectively, with 12 bases between them. The CDR3 bases are TGTGCCAGCAGCGCGGGGAGGCGGAATCAGCCCCAGCATTTT. Amino acid sequence: CASSAGRRNQPQHF. Together with reference TRBV7-8 and TRBJ1-5, the CDR3 gives the full variable domain: GAGVSQSPRYKVAKRGQDVALRCDPISGHVSLFWYQQALGQGPEFLTYFQNEAQLDKSGLPSDRFFAERPEGSVSTLKIQRTQQEDSAVYLCASSAGRRNQPQHFGDGTRLSIL.

The chain joins TRBV11-2 to TRBJ2-3; TRBD2 might be the D (5 bases). This CDR3 has 13 amino acids. Per germline, CDR1 SGHAT and CDR2 FQNNGV. V lost 4 bases, J lost 4 bases, and 9 bases lay in between. As DNA, the CDR3 is TGTGCCAGCAGCTGGGTCGGGGCAGATACGCAGTATTTT. Its translation is CASSWVGADTQYF.

The V call is TRBV6-6, the J call TRBJ2-3; TRBD2 matches at 10 bases. CDR1 and CDR2 from the germline V gene are MNHNY and SVGAGI (reference sequence). V lost 6 bases to trimming and J lost 2 bases; unmatched junction nucleotides: 8. The CDR3 contains 16 residues. CDR3 sequence reads: CASRSLSGRVTDTQYF. CDR3 bases: TGTGCCAGCAGGAGTTTGAGCGGGAGGGTCACAGATACGCAGTATTTT.

J is TRBJ2-5 and V is TRBV18, with a tentative D call TRBD1 (5 bases). Near its end, the DNA agrees better with TRBJ2-7, so the J call may be wrong. Germline values: CDR1 KGHSH, CDR2 LQKENI. The CDR3 spans 18 residues. The CDR3 bases are TGTGCCAGCTCACCACCGGAGACAGCATTTAATAGCTCCTACGAGCAGTACTTC. This sequence encodes CASSPPETAFNSSYEQYF.

The chain links TRBV7-8 to TRBJ1-2, with a possible D match to TRBD1 (6 bases). V lost 0 bases, J lost 1 base, and 18 bases lay in between. Germline V gene sequence: CDR1 SGHVS, CDR2 FQNEAQ. The CDR3 sequence is 18 residues long. The CDR3 coding sequence is TGTGCCAGCAGCTTAGCCCCGAGGCCGGGACATCGTAACTATGGCTACACCTTC. It is translated as CASSLAPRPGHRNYGYTF.

The V call is TRBV6-1, the J call TRBJ2-2; 7 positions agree with TRBD2. Germline V gene sequence: CDR1 MNHNS, CDR2 SASEGT. Unmatched junction bases numbered 5, after V lost 2 bases and J lost 2 bases. This CDR3 comprises 16 residues. The CDR3, as DNA: TGTGCCAGCAGTGAAATGGGGGGGTCCAACACCGGGGAGCTGTTTTTT. It specifies CASSEMGGSNTGELFF.

This rearrangement joins TRBV9 to TRBJ2-3, with D perhaps matching TRBD2 (6 bases). The CDR3 loop spans 15 amino acids. Germline CDR1 is SGDLS and CDR2 is YYNGEE. The V end was cut by 1 base, the J end by 1 base, with 10 bases between. CDR3 loop: CASSVLGLGTDTQYF. CDR3 in DNA: TGTGCCAGCAGCGTATTGGGACTTGGCACAGATACGCAGTATTTT. The whole variable domain, remainder taken from reference TRBV9 and TRBJ2-3, is DSGVTQTPKHLITATGQRVTLRCSPRSGDLSVYWYQQSLDQGLQFLIQYYNGEERAKGNILERFSAQQFPDLHSELNLSSLELGDSALYFCASSVLGLGTDTQYFGPGTRLTVL.

The chain carries TRBV11-1 and TRBJ1-4; D is uncertain. Germline V gene data show CDR1 as SGHAT and CDR2 as FQDESV (reference sequence). V lost 5 bases and J 0 bases, leaving 7 bases between the germline ends. CDR3 length: 14 residues. CDR3 residues: CASSDGTTNEKLFF. CDR3 bases: TGTGCCAGCAGCGACGGGACAACTAATGAAAAACTGTTTTTT.

The V call is TRBV14, the J call TRBJ2-5, with a tentative D call TRBD1 (6 bases). Germline CDR1 and CDR2: SGHDN and FVKESK. Trimming took 4 bases from V and 5 from J, leaving 17 bases between them. The CDR3 contains 15 residues. Here the CDR3 DNA reads TGTGCCAGCAGCCCCGTAAAAGCAGGGGCGGAGACCCAGTACTTC. Its protein is CASSPVKAGAETQYF.

V and J are TRBV29-1 and TRBJ2-7; no definite D call. The CDR3 has 13 amino acids. V was trimmed by 7 bases and J by 0 bases, leaving 13 bases between them. Per the germline V gene, CDR1 is SQVTM and CDR2 is ANQGSEA. CDR3 region: CSAGYPSSYEQYF. CDR3 nucleotides: TGCAGCGCGGGTTATCCTAGCTCCTACGAGCAGTACTTC.

This chain uses TRBV18 with TRBJ1-4, with TRBD1 matching over 7 bases. The CDR3 extends over 15 amino acids. Trimming at V came to 4 bases and at J to 3 bases, leaving 5 bases not matched to a gene. Germline V gene lookup returns CDR1 KGHSH and CDR2 LQKENI. In nucleotides, the CDR3 is TGTGCCAGCTCACGTGAGGGGGCGGCTAATGAAAAACTGTTTTTT. Translating it yields CASSREGAANEKLFF. The full variable domain, its missing parts supplied by reference TRBV18 and TRBJ1-4, is NAGVMQNPRHLVRRRGQEARLRCSPMKGHSHVYWYRQLPEEGLKFMVYLQKENIIDESGMPKERFSAEFPKEGPSILRIQQVVRGDSAAYFCASSREGAANEKLFFGSGTQLSVL.

The chain carries TRBV7-2 and TRBJ2-7; no definite D call. V was cut by 5 bases and J by 5 bases, with 13 bases left in between. This CDR3 has 13 residues. The germline gives CDR1 SGHTA, CDR2 FQGNSA. CDR3 region: CASSRPRSHEQYF. CDR3 coding DNA: TGTGCCAGCAGCCGCCCGAGGTCCCACGAGCAGTACTTC.

The rearrangement uses TRBV7-2 and TRBJ2-3, with 9 bases identical to TRBD2. Trimming removed 3 bases from V and 2 bases from J; junction bases left unmatched: 12. CDR1 is SGHTA and CDR2 is FQGNSA in the germline V gene. CDR3 length: 18 residues. DNA of the CDR3: TGTGCCAGCAGCTTCTCCCACAATAGCGGGGGTGCCACAGATACGCAGTATTTT. Translated, it gives CASSFSHNSGGATDTQYF. Together with reference TRBV7-2 and TRBJ2-3, the CDR3 gives the full variable domain: GAGVSQSPSNKVTEKGKDVELRCDPISGHTALYWYRQSLGQGLEFLIYFQGNSAPDKSGLPSDRFSAERTGGSVSTLTIQRTQQEDSAVYLCASSFSHNSGGATDTQYFGPGTRLTVL.

The chain employs TRBV4-2 and TRBJ2-5; a possible D gene is TRBD1 (5 bases). Germline loops: CDR1 LGHNA, CDR2 YNFKEQ. V was cut by 2 bases and J by 2 bases, with 18 bases left in between. This CDR3 region has 17 residues. The CDR3 reads CASSQPTGPKEQETQYF. Written as DNA, the CDR3 is TGTGCCAGCAGCCAACCTACAGGACCTAAGGAACAAGAGACCCAGTACTTC.

This chain uses TRBV9 with TRBJ1-1; no firm D call. The ends were cut back, 0 bases at V and 1 base at J, with 4 bases in the middle. CDR1 is SGDLS and CDR2 is YYNGEE in the germline V gene. The CDR3 runs to 13 residues. CDR3 sequence (DNA): TGTGCCAGCAGCGTAGTTAGGAACACTGAAGCTTTCTTT. This gives the protein CASSVVRNTEAFF. The full variable domain, its missing parts supplied by reference TRBV9 and TRBJ1-1, is DSGVTQTPKHLITATGQRVTLRCSPRSGDLSVYWYQQSLDQGLQFLIQYYNGEERAKGNILERFSAQQFPDLHSELNLSSLELGDSALYFCASSVVRNTEAFFGQGTRLTVV.

This clone was detected only once. The chain has TRBV7-2 and TRBJ2-2; no clear D gene. V gave up 3 bases and J gave up 4 bases, with 6 bases separating them. Germline lookup yields CDR1 SGHTA and CDR2 FQGNSA. This CDR3 contains 13 residues. The chain's CDR3 is CASSFPGTGELFF. The CDR3 DNA reads TGTGCCAGCAGCTTCCCGGGCACCGGGGAGCTGTTTTTT.

This chain uses TRBV5-1 with TRBJ2-3; 13 nucleotides agree with TRBD2. V shed 0 bases and J 3 bases; nucleotides not matched to a gene: 10. The CDR3 contains 19 residues. Germline CDR1 reads SGHRS; CDR2 reads YFSETQ. This chain's CDR3 is CASSLEKDGLAGVTDTQYF. The CDR3 nucleotides read TGCGCCAGCAGCTTGGAGAAGGACGGACTAGCGGGAGTTACAGATACGCAGTATTTT.

This clone has just one count. V usage is TRBV7-9 and J usage is TRBJ1-4, with 8 bases fitting TRBD1. The J segment lost 0 bases and the V segment lost 5 bases, leaving 11 bases of the junction unmatched. The CDR3 runs 18 residues. Germline values: CDR1 SEHNR, CDR2 FQNEAQ (reference sequence). The CDR3 reads CASSPRGTGLSTNEKLFF. The DNA for the CDR3 is TGTGCCAGCAGCCCTAGGGGGACAGGCCTTTCAACTAATGAAAAACTGTTTTTT.

The chain combines TRBV2 with TRBJ1-1; possibly TRBD1 for D (5 bases). The V end lost 6 bases, the J end lost 2 bases, and 13 bases lay between the germline ends. The length of the CDR3 is 14 residues. Germline CDR1 and CDR2: SNHLY and FYNNEI. The CDR3 is CASRWGTSNTEAFF. As DNA, the CDR3 is TGTGCCAGCAGGTGGGGCACCAGCAACACTGAAGCTTTCTTT.

The CDR3 region is CASSGNREVSYEQYF. CDR3 in DNA: TGTGCCAGTAGCGGTAATCGGGAGGTATCCTACGAGCAGTACTTC. V and J are TRBV19 and TRBJ2-7; 7 bases fit TRBD2. The ends lost 6 bases at V and 1 base at J; junction bases unmatched: 9. Germline assignment: CDR1 LNHDA and CDR2 SQIVND (reference sequence). CDR3 length: 15 residues.

V usage is TRBV6-1 and J usage is TRBJ1-5, with TRBD1 identical over 7 bases. V lost 4 bases, J lost 6 bases, and 9 bases stayed unmatched. This CDR3 contains 15 residues. Germline CDR1 is MNHNS and CDR2 is SASEGT. The CDR3 loop is CASSVEGAWAQPQHF. In DNA, the CDR3 is TGTGCCAGCAGTGTAGAGGGGGCTTGGGCTCAGCCCCAGCATTTT.

This rearrangement joins TRBV9 to TRBJ2-1, with a weak D call TRBD1 (7 bases). The germline V and J ends were trimmed by 0 bases and 4 bases, with 17 bases remaining between them. There are 17 residues in the CDR3. Germline V lookup: CDR1 SGDLS, CDR2 YYNGEE. CDR3 sequence: CASSVGGGGFLYNEQFF. In nucleotides, the CDR3 is TGTGCCAGCAGCGTAGGAGGAGGGGGCTTTTTGTACAATGAGCAGTTCTTC.

V is TRBV28 and J is TRBJ2-7, with D possibly TRBD2 on 6 matching bases. Germline V gives CDR1 MDHEN, CDR2 SYDVKM. V was pared by 1 base and J by 5 bases, with 12 bases between. The CDR3 has 14 residues. The CDR3 DNA reads TGTGCCAGCAGTTTATTTGCGGGAAGCAACGAGCAGTACTTC. Protein sequence: CASSLFAGSNEQYF.

This rearrangement joins TRBV5-4 to TRBJ2-1; D not certain. Germline values: CDR1 SGHNT, CDR2 YYREEE (reference sequence). CDR3 length equals 16 residues. Trimming cost V 1 base and J 0 bases, with 11 bases left between them. The CDR3 loop reads CASSLWARRSYNEQFF. In DNA, the CDR3 is TGTGCCAGCAGCTTGTGGGCACGCCGCTCCTACAATGAGCAGTTCTTC.

The J gene is TRBJ1-2, the V gene TRBV7-9; 8 nucleotides align to TRBD1. J gave up 4 bases and V 2 bases, and 0 bases lay outside the gene matches. This CDR3 is built from 13 residues. Germline CDR1 and CDR2: SEHNR and FQNEAQ (reference sequence). The CDR3 DNA follows: TGTGCCAGCAGCTTAACAGGGGGCTATGGCTACACCTTC. Protein product: CASSLTGGYGYTF.

This clone was seen a few times. The chain joins TRBV2 to TRBJ1-1, with D possibly being TRBD1 (6 bases). The V end lost 6 bases, the J end lost 2 bases, and 10 bases lay between the germline ends. This CDR3 has 13 amino acids. Looked up from germline, CDR1 is SNHLY and CDR2 is FYNNEI. The chain's CDR3 is CASREDSNTEAFF. Here the CDR3 DNA reads TGTGCCAGCAGGGAGGACAGCAACACTGAAGCTTTCTTT.

This clone was seen just once. CDR3 region: CASSLELANTEAFF. The CDR3 DNA follows: TGCGCCAGCAGCTTGGAGTTAGCGAACACTGAAGCTTTCTTT. The V call is TRBV5-1, the J call TRBJ1-1; D is undetermined. Germline V lookup: CDR1 SGHRS, CDR2 YFSETQ. V was trimmed by 0 bases and J by 1 base, leaving 7 bases between them. The CDR3 is 14 residues long.

The chain links TRBV7-7 to TRBJ2-3; D call uncertain. The CDR3 is 13 residues long. Trimming cost V 4 bases and J 1 base, with 6 bases left between them. CDR1 SSHAT and CDR2 FNYEAQ come from the germline V gene (reference sequence). The CDR3 reads CASSYGGTDTQYF. The DNA for the CDR3 is TGTGCCAGCAGCTATGGAGGCACAGATACGCAGTATTTT.

The chain combines TRBV18 with TRBJ1-2; D may be TRBD1 (5 bases). Germline CDR1 is KGHSH and CDR2 is LQKENI. The CDR3 is made up of 15 amino acids. With 4 bases removed from V and 3 bases from J, the gap between germline ends came to 15 bases. The DNA for the CDR3 is TGTGCCAGCTCACGTAGCGGGGCCCTCCACTATGGCTACACCTTC. Translating it yields CASSRSGALHYGYTF.

V and J are TRBV9 and TRBJ1-4; a weak D match, TRBD1 (5 bases). V was cut by 4 bases and J by 8 bases, with 21 bases left in between. The germline V gene encodes CDR1 SGDLS and CDR2 YYNGEE. The CDR3 contains 16 residues. The CDR3 DNA follows: TGTGCCAGCAGCTTCGGATCGGAGGGGCCCGCGGAAAAACTGTTTTTT. It codes for CASSFGSEGPAEKLFF.